This record looks at one TCR beta chain sequence and its context. Assay used: immunoSEQ multiplex PCR; TCRdb lists only in-frame clones, some missing. The sample gives about 200,000 clones, about four fifths of which show up once; about 6.3% is in the top ten. The sample is drawn from a study of blood T cell repertoires in COVID-19. From germline, CDR1 is MNHEY and CDR2 SVGAGI. V was clipped by 8 bases and J by 3 bases; unmatched bases: 1. The CDR3 totals 12 residues. V usage is TRBV6-5 and J usage is TRBJ2-4, with 7 bases aligning to TRBD2. The sample taken for sequencing was peripheral blood. This clonotype was sampled from a man in his sixties with acute or convalescent COVID-19. As DNA, the CDR3 is TGTGCCAGCTCTAGCGGCAAAAACATTCAGTACTTC. Translation gives CASSSGKNIQYF.